These T cell receptor beta chains were read from a single sample in a study of T-cell reconstitution after alpha-beta-depleted transplantation in children. TCRdb recomputed calls from the PCR reads with MiXCR, one row per CDR3 protein. The profile shows about 78,000 distinct CDR3 sequences, 13% to 15% of them singletons. Sequenced here: PBMCs, mostly from graft donor cells, sampled 180 days after TCRalphabeta/CD19-depleted stem cell transplant. The receptors derive from a male patient aged 2-15 years who had a stem cell transplant for acute lymphoblastic leukemia, so the T cells may come from the graft donor. CDR3s include the opening cysteine and the closing phenylalanine or tryptophan. D genes are given only for firm matches. Size values are once, few and many counts, or a class for expanded clones, and some rows have none.

clone_size,v_call,j_call,d_call,cdr3_aa,cdr3_nt
few,TRBV4-2,TRBJ2-1,-,CASSQDIEGNEQFF,TGTGCCAGCAGCCAAGATATTGAAGGCAATGAGCAGTTCTTC
few,TRBV6-2/TRBV6-3,TRBJ2-7,-,CASSLPARYEQYF,TGTGCCAGCAGTCTCCCCGCCAGGTACGAGCAGTACTTC
many,TRBV12-3/TRBV12-4,TRBJ2-2,-,CASSLRGAGELFF,TGTGCCAGCAGTTTAAGGGGAGCCGGGGAGCTGTTTTTT
-,TRBV5-1,TRBJ2-7,-,CASSPARGNEQYF,TGCGCCAGCAGCCCCGCCAGGGGAAACGAGCAGTACTTC
-,TRBV7-9,TRBJ2-7,-,CASSSVTVGEQYF,TGTGCCAGCAGCTCCGTGACAGTCGGGGAGCAGTACTTC
-,TRBV5-1,TRBJ1-2,-,CASSPGVLRANYGYTF,TGCGCCAGCAGCCCAGGGGTCCTGCGGGCTAACTATGGCTACACCTTC
many,TRBV20-1,TRBJ2-3,-,CSVRGESGDTQYF,TGCAGTGTGAGGGGGGAGTCCGGAGATACGCAGTATTTT
many,TRBV4-2,TRBJ2-4,TRBD2,CASSQAGGRDIQYF,TGTGCCAGCAGCCAAGCGGGGGGGCGGGACATTCAGTACTTC
-,TRBV28,TRBJ2-3,-,CASSLLMSQADTQYF,TGTGCCAGCAGTTTGCTGATGTCCCAGGCGGATACGCAGTATTTT
many,TRBV6-1,TRBJ1-6,-,CASSRTAIYNSPLHF,TGTGCCAGCAGTCGGACAGCGATCTATAATTCACCCCTCCACTTT
few,TRBV13,TRBJ2-7,-,CASSRQVRFEQYF,TGTGCCAGCAGCCGACAGGTTAGATTCGAGCAGTACTTC
few,TRBV20-1,TRBJ1-1,-,CSARFANTEAFF,TGCAGTGCTAGATTCGCGAACACTGAAGCTTTCTTT
many,TRBV6-2/TRBV6-3,TRBJ2-5,-,CASSGGHRETQYF,TGTGCCAGCAGTGGGGGACACCGAGAGACCCAGTACTTC
few,TRBV5-5,TRBJ1-2,-,CASSDPDGFYGYTF,TGTGCCAGCAGCGATCCCGACGGCTTCTATGGCTACACCTTC
-,TRBV10-3,TRBJ2-7,-,CAISESARGYEQYF,TGTGCCATCAGTGAGTCGGCCCGAGGGTACGAGCAGTACTTC
-,TRBV7-9,TRBJ1-1,TRBD1,CASSPQGGNTEAFF,TGTGCCAGCAGCCCACAGGGGGGGAACACTGAAGCTTTCTTT
-,TRBV4-3,TRBJ1-3,-,CASSPLWTPGNTIYF,TGCGCCAGCAGCCCCCTTTGGACCCCTGGAAACACCATATATTTT
many,TRBV20-1,TRBJ1-5,-,CSASRGNQPQHF,TGCAGTGCTTCTAGGGGTAATCAGCCCCAGCATTTT
-,TRBV25-1,TRBJ1-2,TRBD1,CASSEHGTGNYGYTF,TGTGCCAGCAGTGAACATGGGACAGGGAACTATGGCTACACCTTC
-,TRBV10-3,TRBJ2-2,-,CAISETRGNGELFF,TGTGCCATCAGTGAGACGCGGGGCAACGGGGAGCTGTTTTTT
few,TRBV4-2,TRBJ2-1,-,CASSQDYNRGAEQFF,TGTGCCAGCAGCCAAGATTATAATCGAGGGGCCGAGCAGTTCTTC
-,TRBV7-9,TRBJ1-3,-,CASSSPKGPSGNTIYF,TGTGCCAGCAGCTCTCCGAAAGGGCCCTCTGGAAACACCATATATTTT
few,TRBV4-3,TRBJ2-2,TRBD1,CTSSQARRQGNTGELFF,TGCACCAGCAGCCAAGCTAGGAGACAGGGGAACACCGGGGAGCTGTTTTTT
-,TRBV20-1,TRBJ2-2,-,CSAPKGWWANTGELFF,TGCAGTGCCCCCAAGGGTTGGTGGGCGAACACCGGGGAGCTGTTTTTT
-,TRBV5-6,TRBJ2-5,TRBD2,CASSLEAGGETQYF,TGTGCCAGCAGCTTGGAAGCGGGGGGAGAGACCCAGTACTTC
-,TRBV7-9,TRBJ2-3,-,CASREAHLCTF,TGTGCCAGCAGGGAGGCCCACCTTTGTACATTT
-,TRBV5-1,TRBJ2-3,-,CASSLGGGSSTDTQYF,TGCGCCAGCAGCTTGGGAGGAGGTTCTAGCACAGATACGCAGTATTTT
many,TRBV6-1,TRBJ2-2,TRBD1,CASYRGNTGELFF,TGTGCCAGCTACAGGGGGAACACCGGGGAGCTGTTTTTT
-,TRBV6-1,TRBJ1-2,-,CASSRQKWPGGIYGYTF,TGTGCCAGCAGTCGTCAAAAATGGCCGGGAGGAATCTATGGCTACACCTTC
many,TRBV29-1,TRBJ2-5,-,CSHLWGGETQYF,TGCAGCCACCTGTGGGGAGGAGAGACCCAGTACTTC
few,TRBV5-5,TRBJ1-2,TRBD1,CASRVAGTGSGYTF,TGTGCCAGCAGAGTCGCCGGGACAGGGAGTGGCTACACCTTC
-,TRBV4-3,TRBJ1-1,-,CASSLGDLNTEAFF,TGCGCCAGCAGCCTCGGGGACCTTAACACTGAAGCTTTCTTT
-,TRBV7-2,TRBJ1-5,TRBD1,CASSPGGGNQPQHF,TGTGCCAGCAGCCCAGGGGGAGGGAATCAGCCCCAGCATTTT
few,TRBV6-2/TRBV6-3,TRBJ2-5,-,CASSYYPTGQETQYF,TGTGCCAGCAGTTACTACCCTACCGGCCAAGAGACCCAGTACTTC
few,TRBV7-6,TRBJ2-1,TRBD2,CASSPLRASGRRRQFF,TGTGCCAGCAGCCCACTTAGGGCTAGCGGGAGAAGGCGGCAGTTCTTC
-,TRBV5-1,TRBJ2-3,TRBD2,CASSPPSGRSTDTQYF,TGCGCCAGCAGCCCTCCTAGCGGGAGGAGCACAGATACGCAGTATTTT
-,TRBV7-9,TRBJ1-3,-,CASSLARSSGNTIYF,TGTGCCAGCAGCTTAGCGAGGAGCAGCGGAAACACCATATATTTT
-,TRBV6-1,TRBJ2-2,-,CASSTGRGWGELFF,TGTGCCAGCAGTACGGGACGTGGATGGGGGGAGCTGTTTTTT
-,TRBV5-6,TRBJ2-7,-,CASSLAGGQTYVQYF,TGTGCCAGCAGCTTGGCCGGGGGCCAGACCTACGTGCAGTACTTC
few,TRBV2,TRBJ1-2,TRBD1,CASRRTGGESGYTF,TGTGCCAGCAGACGGACAGGGGGCGAGAGTGGCTACACCTTC
-,TRBV20-1,TRBJ2-2,TRBD1,CSAWDRANTGELFF,TGCAGTGCTTGGGACAGGGCGAACACCGGGGAGCTGTTTTTT
few,TRBV6-5,TRBJ2-7,-,CASSYRSTVYEQYF,TGTGCCAGCAGTTACCGGTCGACAGTCTACGAGCAGTACTTC
-,TRBV9,TRBJ1-6,TRBD1,CASSLIWDSNSPLHF,TGTGCCAGCAGCCTAATCTGGGACAGTAATTCACCCCTCCACTTT
-,TRBV20-1,TRBJ2-7,TRBD1,CSARGTVAYEQYF,TGCAGTGCCAGGGGGACAGTTGCCTACGAGCAGTACTTC
many,TRBV12-3/TRBV12-4,TRBJ2-7,TRBD1,CASSLGGQGTAYEQYF,TGTGCCAGCAGTTTAGGGGGACAGGGGACCGCCTACGAGCAGTACTTC
-,TRBV9,TRBJ1-5,TRBD1,CASSPGTGKSNQPQHF,TGTGCCAGCAGCCCTGGGACAGGGAAAAGCAATCAGCCCCAGCATTTT
-,TRBV20-1,TRBJ2-7,TRBD1,CSARGTGNEQYF,TGCAGTGCTAGAGGGACAGGGAATGAGCAGTACTTC
many,TRBV20-1,TRBJ2-7,TRBD2,CSARYRLAGEQYF,TGCAGTGCTAGATACAGACTAGCGGGGGAGCAGTACTTC
few,TRBV7-2,TRBJ2-1,-,CASSLYSGVYNEQFF,TGTGCCAGCAGCTTATATTCGGGGGTCTACAATGAGCAGTTCTTC
-,TRBV7-8,TRBJ2-2,-,CASSFGAVTGELFF,TGTGCCAGCAGCTTCGGGGCGGTCACCGGGGAGCTGTTTTTT
few,TRBV7-2,TRBJ2-5,TRBD2,CAGEGQETQYF,TGTGCCGGGGAGGGTCAAGAGACCCAGTACTTC
few,TRBV12-3/TRBV12-4,TRBJ2-2,TRBD1,CASDPHSGGPPKGGELFF,TGTGCCAGCGACCCACATTCAGGGGGCCCGCCGAAGGGTGGGGAGCTGTTTTTT
many,TRBV12-3/TRBV12-4,TRBJ2-7,TRBD1,CASSLAGQGSPYEQYF,TGTGCCAGCAGTTTAGCGGGACAGGGGTCCCCCTACGAGCAGTACTTC
-,TRBV6-2/TRBV6-3,TRBJ2-7,TRBD1,CASSYGDREDEQYF,TGTGCCAGCAGTTACGGAGACAGGGAAGACGAGCAGTACTTC
-,TRBV30,TRBJ1-5,TRBD1,CASGQGPVQPQHF,TGTGCCTCCGGACAGGGGCCTGTTCAGCCCCAGCATTTT